The rows below give T cell receptor beta chains drawn from one sample of a study of blood T cell repertoires in COVID-19. Profiled with immunoSEQ multiplex PCR; TCRdb holds only in-frame clones, not every one. The table lists approximately 290,000 clones, about nine tenths of them singletons, with 2.2% in the top ten. Sequencing used peripheral blood. These receptors were obtained from a woman in her thirties with COVID-19, enrolled during active disease. CDR3s include the opening cysteine and the closing phenylalanine or tryptophan.

16	TRBV7-8	CASSFVTGEVTDTQYF
15	TRBV5-1	CASSPWTDAGNTIYF
12	TRBV5-6	CASSLEPGGYTF
16	TRBV19	CASSFHSRVSNYGYTF
15	TRBV5-6	CASSLVADSDQPQHF
13	TRBV19	CASSPQAHTEAFF
16	TRBV27	CASRIRPSGDYNEQFF
12	TRBV30	CAWSDMNTEAFF
17	TRBV11-2	CASSLDPRQGYTGELFF
14	TRBV29-1	CSVGGLAGVTEQYF
15	TRBV28	CASSFLGQGRYGYTF
11	TRBV29-1	CSVEEAGPAFF
15	TRBV2	CASSYDYQAYNEQFF
15	TRBV2	CASMRRGTNTGELFF
15	TRBV12-5	CASGLGTGGGQPQHF
16	TRBV3-1/TRBV3-2	CASSQGGGLTADEQFF
15	TRBV28	CASRIPGQPYNEQFF
16	TRBV5-1	CASSLGQGAGTGELFF
13	TRBV7-9	CASSLDPTSEAFF
18	TRBV28	CASSTWDISSSYNSPLHF
15	TRBV6-5	CASSPGRPANYGYTF
10	TRBV29-1	CSVETIEAFF
17	TRBV11-3	CASSLGGTSGRGDTQYF
16	TRBV27	CASSANQGSYNSPLHF
16	TRBV5-4	CASSLGETGTVRGAFF
16	TRBV5-1	CASSLAEDRATYEQYF
14	TRBV25-1	CASSQPGATGELFF
14	TRBV6-5	CASRSPTGHHGYTF
12	TRBV6-5	CASSRWNTEAFF
14	TRBV19	CASSLGQGAQPQHF
14	TRBV24-1	CATSDLYSSNEQFF
12	TRBV30	CAWIPHQNIQYF
13	TRBV19	CASNYRGNQPQHF
14	TRBV30	CAWRAKSNQETQYF
15	TRBV19	CASSIYSGQYNEQFF
15	TRBV11-2	CASSLDHSGSYGYTF
12	TRBV2	CASRLKTDTQYF
15	TRBV6-1	CASSEASSGSHEQYF
14	TRBV7-7	CASSLTGVGETQYF
17	TRBV7-9	CASSITSGTSGRYEQYF